The entry that follows covers one T cell receptor beta chain sequence. Its antigen is still unknown. There are no base qualities to consult, and no much larger clone falls within one base. In total, approximately 690 healthy bone marrow donors made up the cohort. At the time of sampling, all cohort members were nominally healthy, though unrecorded immune exposures were likely present. The donor tested CMV seropositive and was one of the 289 seropositive cohort members. Each donor provided a peripheral blood sample, and peripheral blood mononuclear cells were used for TCR beta sequencing. The Qiagen DNeasy Blood Extraction Kit was used to extract genomic DNA from the blood cell samples. CDR1 and CDR2, looked up from the germline V gene, are ENHRY and SYGVKD. Inclusive of the bounding cysteine and phenylalanine, the CDR3 is 17 residues long. The retained sequence is limited to the CDR3, 51 bases, with the frame set at the first base. V is cut back by 0 bases and J by 4 bases, with 11 bases in the junction unmatched.

This entry is derived from a study of cytomegalovirus exposure and HLA in healthy donors (dated 2017 in TCRdb). With respect to the entire study: An earlier analysis of approximately 640 of the donors reported more than 250 Gb of sequence data and some 100 million unique TCR beta sequences from approximately 180 million T cells. An early release that covered some 630 HLA-typed donors contained about 300 gigabases of sequencing data and 85 million to 100 million unique TCR sequences. Of the approximately 370 genotyped donors, more than 75% were placed in the genetic ancestry cluster associated with self-reported Caucasian donors. The study aimed to test whether signatures of past pathogen exposure could be identified by cataloging public T cell receptors. The T cell repertoires of around 670 subjects were profiled by immunosequencing and related to cytomegalovirus serostatus. In addition to the first cohort of 666 subjects, a separate validation cohort of over 90 different subjects was used. To predict cytomegalovirus infection status, the study combined high-throughput TCR immunosequencing, statistical association of individual TCRs with disease status, and machine learning. A later analysis re-examined previously published TCR beta repertoires from 500 to 700 donors and added high-resolution HLA genotyping to investigate patterns of TCR occurrence. Rather than drawing on any new phenotypic data, the later analysis identified candidate immune exposures from TCR beta sequences and the way those sequences occurred across donors. In an earlier analysis of around 540 of the donors, high-throughput TCR beta sequencing was used to judge whether each TCR beta V gene segment behaved as functional or pseudogenic. Donor age, sex, ethnicity and CMV serostatus were compiled together with the repertoire data. Genome-wide SNP genotypes for about three fifths of the roughly 670 donors were used in a later genetic analysis, which treated that subset as a discovery cohort. All discovery cohort repertoires had been generated on a single sequencing platform. HLA typing included class I and class II loci at four-digit resolution. The number of typed donors differed by locus: roughly 620-640 for A, B, C, DRB1 and DQB1; 500 to 550 for DQA1; 606 for DPA1; and about 450 for DPB1. Because of strong linkage in the cohort, five DR-DQ haplotypes were treated as single units for association and clustering. On average, around 240,000 unique TCR beta nucleotide sequences were sequenced per donor among 398 genotyped donors of the cohort, with 15% to 20% of those sequences being non-productive.

General findings and caveats noted by the study authors: According to the authors, the approach could potentially be generalized to other disease states and immunological phenotypes. According to a later analysis, TCR association rates differed among HLA loci, with DRB1 alleles showing the most associated TCRs and HLA-C alleles showing the fewest. A later analysis found that HLA-associated TCR beta chains were more clonally expanded and had lower generation probabilities than equally common non-associated chains. In an earlier analysis of more than 500 of the donors, most TCR beta V segments appeared in productive rearrangements about 90% or about 30% of the time, broadly matching IMGT annotations. A later genetic analysis reported fewer N-insertions in productive TCRs among donors in an Asian-associated ancestry cluster than the roughly 700-donor mean. In this cohort, only TCR beta chains were sequenced, and detectable features were limited by the absence of alpha or paired-chain data. Because HLA typing was missing for some donors at each locus, association tests included only the typed subset. A later analysis reported that several top co-occurrence clusters appeared linked to parvovirus B19, influenza, CMV and Epstein-Barr virus. A few of the identified cytomegalovirus-associated TCR beta chains were confirmed in vitro to be specific for cytomegalovirus antigens. A later analysis associated around 16,000 TCR beta sequences with specific HLA alleles at a false discovery rate of 0.05. CMV serostatus was the only immune exposure information available for the cohort. Assigning TCR associations to individual alleles was difficult when HLA alleles, especially DR and DQ, strongly co-occurred. Because the 87-base-pair reads could not distinguish some IMGT-functional V segments, including TRBV6-2 and TRBV6-3, those segments were excluded. A group of highly shared sequence variants was considered likely to be a technical artifact of the sequencing pipeline. Most TCR sequences were observed very rarely across donors, whereas some public TCRs were present in many individuals. Most CMV-associated TCR beta chains appeared to be HLA-restricted in a later analysis, and the HLA associations seemed to be driven largely by CMV exposure. The study gave a list of 150 to 200 TCR beta chains associated with cytomegalovirus. A further reported finding was that TCR beta sequences accurately predicted the HLA-A and HLA-B alleles for most subjects in the first cohort. V-gene and J-gene trimming of TCR beta chains was associated with a missense DCLRE1C variant in a later genetic analysis, and the association was replicated in an independent cohort. The classifier was reported to diagnose cytomegalovirus status with high specificity and sensitivity in both the original and validation cohorts. Linkage disequilibrium might explain the correlated functional status among segregating V segments, but an unknown experimental factor could not be excluded. Roughly uniform sequencing depth across donors was assumed in presence/absence analyses, although this assumption may not hold. The earlier analysis of 450 to 700 of the donors excluded roughly 16 rarely observed V segments, including chromosome 9 orphons, because counts were too low.

Library preparation employed the immunoSEQ multiplex PCR assay. A mixture of 60 forward primers for TCR Vbeta segments and 13 reverse primers for TCR Jbeta segments was used in the multiplex PCR. A multiplex PCR assay on genomic DNA amplified the CDR3 region of rearranged TCR beta genes. On the Illumina HiSeq System, the amplified TCR beta libraries were sequenced as 87-base-pair reads. On the authors' methods: A later analysis tallied about 77 million unique TCR beta chains across the 700 or so repertoires, and roughly 11 million of those chains were shared by two or more donors. A nearest-neighbor algorithm error-corrected the raw reads and collapsed the reads into unique sequences, merging closely related sequences to remove PCR and sequencing errors. CDR3 sequences were aligned to IMGT reference sequences to assign V, D and J gene segments. For a sequence to be retained, at least a six-nucleotide match to both a V gene segment and a J gene segment was required. Rearrangements were called productive when the CDR3 lacked stop codons and stayed in frame with V and J; all others were non-productive. CDR3 was defined according to IMGT convention as the region running from the second conserved V-encoded cysteine to the conserved J-encoded phenylalanine. In an earlier analysis of approximately 590 of the donors, sequences lacking an unambiguous match to a single V gene segment were excluded. An earlier analysis of a few hundred of the donors called V segments functional above 56.7% productive rearrangements and segregating when the between-donor standard deviation exceeded 5%. A statistical classification framework was built for diagnosing cytomegalovirus status from the catalog of TCR beta chain sequences. V and J gene assignment, in a later analysis, came from comparing TCR nucleotide sequences with IMGT/GENE-DB human TR gene sequences. A later analysis assigned CDR3 sequences and most-parsimonious VDJ recombination scenarios with the TCRdist pipeline. In a later analysis, each TCR beta chain was defined by its CDR3 amino acid sequence together with its V-gene family, and reads lacking a unique V-gene family were excluded. In a later analysis, 450 to 600 highly shared, low-generation-probability nucleotide sequences were removed to address suspected cross-contamination and a sequencing artifact. In a later analysis, a clonal expansion index for each public chain was calculated from normalized within-repertoire ranks of inferred template counts. In a later analysis, generation probabilities were computed using a VDJ recombination model fitted to out-of-frame rearrangements, and the results were checked against IGoR. Hypergeometric tests were used in a later analysis to score TCR-TCR, TCR-HLA and TCR-CMV co-occurrence, with a repertoire-size bias correction applied to the TCR pairs. To estimate false discovery rates, a later analysis permuted the HLA or CMV assignments 20 times. In a later analysis, co-occurring TCRs were grouped with DBSCAN, and TCRdist sequence similarity was added when clustering was performed within HLA-allele-positive subsets. For co-occurrence clustering, repertoires with fewer than 30,000 or more than 120,000 public chains were excluded, along with about five repertoires with anomalous nucleotide sharing. Held by TCRdb, this immuneACCESS table contains in-frame sequences only and omits some clones. Under half of the omission traces to an unresolved V gene where checked; the cause of the rest is unknown. V and J calls and clone size are copied from that table; D and trimming were computed from the DNA. Within this sample are 150,000 to 200,000 clones, with roughly 84% of them counted one time only. Roughly 1.2% of the sample goes to the ten largest clones.

The receptor was isolated from a girl between 2 and 10 years old in good health and CMV-seropositive. The sequencing input was PBMCs. The sequence is built from TRBV10-3 and TRBJ1-2; TRBD1 aligns with 7 central bases. The sequence in DNA is TGTGCCATCAGTGAGTCGGAGGGGACAGCATACTCCTATGGCTACACCTTC. The translation is CAISESEGTAYSYGYTF.